This passage covers 26 T cell receptor beta chains from one sample sequenced in a study of T cell repertoires in cytomegalovirus infection. TCRdb ran MiXCR on the reads and lists one entry per CDR3 protein. Seen here are roughly 720,000 distinct CDR3 sequences, roughly a third observed once, and the top ten hold around 3%. The sequenced sample consisted of PBMCs. These receptor sequences come from a human donor in good health (CMV status not recorded). Some clones in this sample may be carry-over from other donors' samples.

The V and J genes are TRBV4-2 and TRBJ1-1; tentative D call: TRBD1 (5 bases). The CDR3 covers 14 residues. CDR1 is LGHNA, CDR2 YNFKEQ, per germline. V lost 0 bases and J 9 bases, leaving 14 bases between the germline ends. The CDR3 reads CASSQDLGVHQAFF. Written as DNA, the CDR3 is TGTGCCAGCAGCCAAGATTTAGGGGTACACCAAGCTTTCTTT.

This clonotype has a handful of counts. The gene calls are TRBV6-5 and TRBJ2-2; D perhaps matches TRBD1 (5 bases). Germline values: CDR1 MNHEY, CDR2 SVGAGI. CDR3 length: 14 amino acids. V lost 4 bases, J lost 7 bases, and 13 bases lay in between. CDR3 DNA sequence: TGTGCCAGCAGTTTGGACACCATTGACGGGGAGCTGTTTTTT. It encodes CASSLDTIDGELFF.

This clonotype has a handful of counts. CDR3 in DNA: TGTGCCAGTAATACCGGGTCCTACGAGCAGTACTTC. This sequence encodes CASNTGSYEQYF. This rearrangement joins TRBV19 to TRBJ2-7, with D unclear. The CDR3 loop spans 12 amino acids. Germline-derived CDR1 and CDR2 are LNHDA and SQIVND (reference sequence). Trimming cost V 7 bases and J 1 base, with 8 bases left between them.

The chain uses TRBV7-6 and TRBJ1-1; 7 positions agree with TRBD1. V gave up 5 bases and J gave up 6 bases; unmatched junction bases: 6. The CDR3 is 13 amino acids. The germline gives CDR1 SGHVS, CDR2 FNYEAQ. The CDR3, as DNA: TGTGCCAGCAGCCCGACAGGGAATGCTGAAGCTTTCTTT. The encoded protein is CASSPTGNAEAFF.

The V call is TRBV5-4, the J call TRBJ2-1; 8 positions match TRBD2. Germline loops: CDR1 SGHNT, CDR2 YYREEE (reference sequence). The CDR3 is 15 residues long. V was clipped by 5 bases and J by 3 bases; unmatched bases: 7. The CDR3, as DNA: TGTGCCAGCAGTATCACCGGGACTAGCTACAATGAGCAGTTCTTC. It specifies CASSITGTSYNEQFF.

There are many counts of this clonotype. V is TRBV7-8 and J is TRBJ2-2, with D tentatively TRBD1 or TRBD2 (5 bases each). CDR3 size: 16 residues. Looked up from germline, CDR1 is SGHVS and CDR2 is FQNEAQ. V gave up 1 base and J gave up 7 bases, with 16 bases separating them. CDR3 protein: CASSLEMGRGRGELFF. CDR3 in DNA: TGTGCCAGCAGCTTAGAGATGGGTCGGGGACGCGGGGAGCTGTTTTTT. Based on the CDR3 plus reference TRBV7-8 and TRBJ2-2, the full variable domain is GAGVSQSPRYKVAKRGQDVALRCDPISGHVSLFWYQQALGQGPEFLTYFQNEAQLDKSGLPSDRFFAERPEGSVSTLKIQRTQQEDSAVYLCASSLEMGRGRGELFFGEGSRLTVL.

V and J are TRBV27 and TRBJ2-7; D not certain. Trimming left V 0 bases short and J 0 bases short, with 12 bases between. The length of the CDR3 is 16 residues. The germline gives CDR1 MNHEY, CDR2 SMNVEV (reference sequence). The CDR3 protein is CASSLSVGRSSYEQYF. CDR3 nucleotides: TGTGCCAGCAGTTTATCTGTCGGACGAAGCTCCTACGAGCAGTACTTC.

In its sample, this clonotype was seen a few times. J is TRBJ2-2 and V is TRBV7-9; 7 bases map to TRBD2. J lost 3 bases, V lost 1 base, and 5 bases had no gene match. Germline-derived CDR1 and CDR2 are SEHNR and FQNEAQ (reference sequence). The CDR3 spans 16 residues. The CDR3 loop reads CASSLGLAEDTGELFF. CDR3 coding DNA: TGTGCCAGCAGCTTAGGGCTAGCGGAAGACACCGGGGAGCTGTTTTTT.

This clonotype was observed a handful of times. The chain is built from TRBV4-2 and TRBJ1-1; TRBD1 might be the D (6 bases). Trimming removed 4 bases from V and 3 bases from J, with 12 bases in between. This CDR3 has 14 amino acids. Germline V lookup: CDR1 LGHNA, CDR2 YNFKEQ. This CDR3 reads CASSRQVGDTEAFF. CDR3 nucleotide sequence: TGTGCCAGCAGCCGACAGGTCGGGGACACTGAAGCTTTCTTT.

In its sample, this clonotype was seen many times. The chain carries TRBV7-2 and TRBJ1-1; D is uncertain. V lost 5 bases, J lost 3 bases, and 1 base lay in between. There are 10 residues in the CDR3. Germline CDR1 SGHTA, CDR2 FQGNSA. The CDR3 DNA follows: TGTGCCAGCAGCCACACTGAAGCTTTCTTT. Translated, it gives CASSHTEAFF.

This clonotype was counted only a few times. This chain links TRBV12-3 or TRBV12-4 with TRBJ2-7; possibly TRBD2 for D (6 bases). The CDR3 has 12 residues. With 7 bases removed from V and 4 bases from J, the gap between germline ends came to 11 bases. As DNA, the CDR3 is TGTGCCAGCAACAATCGGGGGTACGAGCAGTACTTC. This translates into CASNNRGYEQYF.

In the case of this clonotype: This clone may be a read error of a much larger clone one base away. V and J are TRBV28 and TRBJ2-3, with D unclear. The CDR3 spans 11 residues. Germline CDR1 and CDR2: MDHEN and SYDVKM. This CDR3 reads CATLSGDRQYF. CDR3 DNA: TGTGCCACACTTTCAGGCGATAGGCAGTATTTT. The full variable domain, its missing parts supplied by reference TRBV28 and TRBJ2-3, is DVKVTQSSRYLVKRTGEKVFLECVQDMDHENMFWYRQDPGLGLRLIYFSYDVKMKEKGDIPEGYSVSREKKERFSLILESASTNQTSMYLCATLSGDRQYFGPGTRLTVL.

A remark on this clonotype: It may be a read error: a sequence one base away is much more abundant. The rearrangement links TRBV7-3 to TRBJ1-6; D not certain. CDR3 size: 13 residues. Germline V gene sequence: CDR1 SGHTA, CDR2 FQGTGA. This CDR3 is CASILTSFSPLHF. The CDR3 DNA is TGTGCCAGCATCTTAACGAGCTTCTCACCCCTCCACTTT.

This clonotype was picked up many times. The chain combines TRBV7-2 with TRBJ1-1; possible D gene TRBD1, 6 bases. Germline CDR1 and CDR2: SGHTA and FQGNSA. The CDR3 runs 14 residues. V was shortened by 5 bases and J by 4 bases, with 14 bases between the two germline ends. CDR3 loop: CASSPRGGSTEAFF. DNA for the CDR3: TGTGCCAGCAGCCCGAGGGGGGGGAGCACTGAAGCTTTCTTT.

This clonotype was counted many times. V and J are TRBV7-3 and TRBJ2-3, with a tentative D call TRBD1 (5 bases). CDR3 size: 15 residues. Germline V CDR1 and CDR2: SGHTA, FQGTGA. V lost 2 bases, J lost 2 bases, and 11 bases lay in between. The DNA for the CDR3 is TGTGCCAGCAGCTTAGGGGCAGCCGACACAGATACGCAGTATTTT. Encoded protein: CASSLGAADTDTQYF.

The J gene is TRBJ2-7, the V gene TRBV20-1, with D possibly TRBD2 on 6 matching bases. Germline-derived CDR1 and CDR2 are DFQATT and SNEGSKA (reference sequence). CDR3 length: 14 amino acids. Trimming cost V 0 bases and J 3 bases, with 12 bases left between them. The CDR3 bases are TGCAGTGCTAGAGATTCTAGACTAGTCTACGAGCAGTACTTC. It specifies CSARDSRLVYEQYF.

The J gene is TRBJ1-2, the V gene TRBV15; no reliable D call. There are 14 residues in the CDR3. The V gene lost 5 bases and the J gene lost 8 bases, with 18 bases spanning the gap. Germline CDR1 is LNHNV and CDR2 is YYDKDF (reference sequence). CDR3 residues: CATSLRGVPAGYTF. In nucleotides, the CDR3 is TGTGCCACCAGCTTGCGCGGGGTCCCTGCCGGCTACACCTTC. The full variable domain, with the rest looked up from reference TRBV15 and TRBJ1-2, is DAMVIQNPRYQVTQFGKPVTLSCSQTLNHNVMYWYQQKSSQAPKLLFHYYDKDFNNEADTPDNFQSRRPNTSFCFLDIRSPGLGDTAMYLCATSLRGVPAGYTFGSGTRLTVV.

The rearrangement joins TRBV20-1 to TRBJ1-2; D is undetermined. The ends were cut back, 1 base at V and 4 bases at J, with 4 bases in the middle. The CDR3 extends over 11 amino acids. CDR1 DFQATT and CDR2 SNEGSKA come from the germline V gene (reference sequence). This CDR3 reads CSARVRYGYTF. The CDR3, as DNA: TGCAGTGCTAGAGTCCGCTATGGCTACACCTTC.

This clonotype was picked up a small number of times. J is TRBJ2-7 and V is TRBV7-9, with 8 positions matching TRBD1. The CDR3 totals 15 residues. The V gene end was trimmed by 5 bases and the J gene end by 5 bases; junction bases not matched to a gene: 11. Germline lookup yields CDR1 SEHNR and CDR2 FQNEAQ (reference sequence). This CDR3 reads CASSLGTGGTHEQYF. The CDR3 DNA is TGTGCCAGCAGCCTAGGTACAGGGGGGACCCACGAGCAGTACTTC.

The J gene is TRBJ1-1, the V gene TRBV18; 7 positions agree with TRBD1. CDR3 length: 15 residues. Losses at the gene ends were 0 bases for V and 4 bases for J; bases not matched to a gene: 5. The germline gives CDR1 KGHSH, CDR2 LQKENI. The CDR3 sequence is CASSPPGRGSTEAFF. CDR3 coding DNA: TGTGCCAGCTCACCACCTGGCAGGGGGAGCACTGAAGCTTTCTTT.

The rearrangement links TRBV6-5 to TRBJ2-1; 11 bases fit TRBD1. The germline gives CDR1 MNHEY, CDR2 SVGAGI. Germline trimming cut 6 bases from V and 8 bases from J; bases unmatched to any gene: 12. This CDR3 spans 16 amino acids. DNA for the CDR3: TGTGCCAGCAGCTCCGGGACAGGGGGAAGTAGGCATGAGCAGTTCTTC. It yields the protein CASSSGTGGSRHEQFF.

As concerns this clonotype: At one end, the junction sequence differs from germline, possibly due to a read error. V is TRBV12-3 or TRBV12-4 and J is TRBJ2-4, with D perhaps TRBD2 (6 bases). The CDR3 runs to 14 residues. The CDR3 bases are TGTGCCAGCGTACACGGGGGAGCCCAAAACATTCAGTACTTC. Its translation: CASVHGGAQNIQYF.

This clonotype was counted only a few times. CDR3 bases: TGTGCCAGCAGCTTAAACGGGGTAATTTCCTACGAGCAGTACTTC. Its protein is CASSLNGVISYEQYF. The V and J genes are TRBV7-2 and TRBJ2-7; the D gene is possibly TRBD2 (5 bases). Trimming stripped 2 bases from V and 1 base from J, with 12 bases between. Germline CDR1 SGHTA, CDR2 FQGNSA. CDR3 length: 15 residues.

J is TRBJ2-7 and V is TRBV5-1, with 8 bases aligning to TRBD2. From germline, CDR1 is SGHRS and CDR2 YFSETQ. V lost 0 bases to trimming and J lost 0 bases; unmatched junction nucleotides: 17. The CDR3 consists of 20 residues. CDR3 in amino acids: CASSLARGGRIGLSSYEQYF. The CDR3 nucleotides are TGCGCCAGCAGCTTGGCCCGCGGCGGGAGGATAGGTTTAAGCTCCTACGAGCAGTACTTC.

This clonotype was observed a handful of times. The rearrangement uses TRBV7-2 and TRBJ2-1; 8 nucleotides match TRBD2. This CDR3 spans 14 amino acids. Germline CDR1 and CDR2: SGHTA and FQGNSA. With 4 bases clipped from V and 15 bases from J, the junction kept 14 bases outside the gene matches. CDR3 DNA sequence: TGTGCCAGCAGCTCAAGAGCGGGGGTCAGCAACGGGTTCTTC. This translates into CASSSRAGVSNGFF.

This clonotype was found a few times. This chain links TRBV5-4 with TRBJ1-2; D gene ambiguous. Germline V gives CDR1 SGHNT, CDR2 YYREEE (reference sequence). Trimming pared 1 base from V and 4 bases from J, leaving 11 bases between. The CDR3 has 14 amino acids. CDR3 nucleotides: TGTGCCAGCAGCTTGTTAGAGTTGGGCTATGGCTACACCTTC. It yields the protein CASSLLELGYGYTF.